The 5 T cell receptor beta chains given below trace back to one sample, sequenced in a study of blood T cell repertoires in COVID-19. The repertoire was sequenced with immunoSEQ multiplex PCR; TCRdb's copy has only in-frame clones and lacks some. The sample consists of about 21,000 clones, around 89% of them appearing once. The sequencing input was peripheral blood. These TCRs come from a man aged 70-80 years with active COVID-19.

The V call is TRBV27, the J call TRBJ1-2; D not resolved. There are 13 residues in the CDR3. CDR1 MNHEY and CDR2 SMNVEV come from the germline V gene (reference sequence). V dropped 5 bases and J dropped 8 bases, with 15 bases sitting between them. The CDR3 loop reads CASSAGWGDGYTF. CDR3 nucleotide sequence: TGTGCCAGCAGTGCGGGATGGGGAGACGGCTACACCTTC.

This chain links TRBV4-1 with TRBJ2-3; a weak D match, TRBD2 (5 bases). There are 14 residues in the CDR3. Germline assignment: CDR1 MGHRA and CDR2 YSYEKL. V lost 3 bases to trimming and J lost 2 bases, with 9 bases between them. The CDR3 loop reads CASSQDWNTDTQYF. The CDR3 coding sequence is TGCGCCAGCAGCCAGGACTGGAACACAGATACGCAGTATTTT.

The chain employs TRBV20-1 and TRBJ2-3, with D possibly TRBD2 on 5 matching bases. The CDR3 runs to 15 residues. V lost 3 bases, J lost 2 bases, and 15 bases lay in between. Germline CDR1 is DFQATT and CDR2 is SNEGSKA (reference sequence). Written as DNA, the CDR3 is TGCAGTGCTAGTTTCGAGGGAACCCACACAGATACGCAGTATTTT. Its protein product is CSASFEGTHTDTQYF.

The V call is TRBV4-2, the J call TRBJ1-4; tentatively, D is TRBD1 (6 bases). Germline lookup yields CDR1 LGHNA and CDR2 YNFKEQ. Trimming stripped 4 bases from V and 4 bases from J, with 16 bases between. This CDR3 comprises 16 residues. The CDR3 sequence: CASSPVQGGGNEKLFF. For the CDR3, the DNA is TGTGCCAGCAGCCCCGTACAGGGCGGCGGTAATGAAAAACTGTTTTTT.

This clone has just a few counts. This rearrangement joins TRBV7-8 to TRBJ1-1; D not certain. The germline V and J ends were trimmed by 2 bases and 11 bases, with 21 bases remaining between them. Germline loops: CDR1 SGHVS, CDR2 FQNEAQ. The CDR3 sequence is 15 residues long. DNA for the CDR3: TGTGCCAGCAGCTTATCTTCCGGGATCCTTTACGGGGCTTTCTTT. It is translated as CASSLSSGILYGAFF. Variable domain in full (rest from reference TRBV7-8 and TRBJ1-1): GAGVSQSPRYKVAKRGQDVALRCDPISGHVSLFWYQQALGQGPEFLTYFQNEAQLDKSGLPSDRFFAERPEGSVSTLKIQRTQQEDSAVYLCASSLSSGILYGAFFGQGTRLTVV.